Below, 11 T cell receptor beta chains from the same sample are listed, as sequenced in a study of blood T cell repertoires in COVID-19. The method was immunoSEQ multiplex PCR; TCRdb's version includes in-frame clones alone and lacks a portion of them. The repertoire has about 280,000 clones, around nine tenths of them found once; the top ten carry about 4.6%. The specimen sequenced was peripheral blood. The origin of the receptors is a man aged 35 to 55 with acute or convalescent COVID-19.

The chain combines TRBV24-1 with TRBJ2-3, with 10 nucleotides matching TRBD1. Trimming cost V 9 bases and J 4 bases; bases outside gene matches: 6. CDR1 and CDR2 from the germline V gene are KGHDR and SFDVKD. The length of the CDR3 is 14 residues. CDR3 protein: CATAGQGLADTQYF. The CDR3 coding sequence is TGTGCCACCGCGGGACAGGGGTTGGCAGATACGCAGTATTTT.

The genes are TRBV14 and TRBJ2-3, with a tentative D call TRBD2 (6 bases). Germline lookup yields CDR1 SGHDN and CDR2 FVKESK. The CDR3 totals 13 residues. The V and J ends lost 2 bases and 6 bases respectively, with 9 bases between them. CDR3 in DNA: TGTGCCAGCAGCCAACACGCGGGGGATACGCAGTATTTT. Its protein is CASSQHAGDTQYF.

Only one count was recorded for this clone. V is TRBV15 and J is TRBJ1-1, with D maybe TRBD1 (5 bases). The CDR3 has 14 residues. Germline loops: CDR1 LNHNV, CDR2 YYDKDF (reference sequence). Between the trimmed V and J ends, which lost 5 bases and 4 bases, there was a span of 14 bases. The CDR3 DNA reads TGTGCCACCAGCTCTCCCACGGGGGGCACTGAAGCTTTCTTT. Translated, it gives CATSSPTGGTEAFF.

The chain recombines TRBV11-3 with TRBJ1-2; D not certain. This CDR3 spans 13 amino acids. Germline V gene sequence: CDR1 SGHNT, CDR2 YENEEA. The V and J ends lost 3 bases and 4 bases respectively, with 9 bases between them. For the CDR3, the DNA is TGTGCCAGCAGCTTTTCGTCAGGCTATGGCTACACCTTC. It specifies CASSFSSGYGYTF.

The chain recombines TRBV5-6 with TRBJ1-5, with D perhaps TRBD1 (6 bases). CDR1 and CDR2 (germline): SGHDT, YYEEEE. V dropped 3 bases and J dropped 2 bases, with 18 bases sitting between them. This CDR3 has 17 amino acids. As DNA, the CDR3 is TGTGCCAGCAGCTCCCTAGGGCGGGGGGCCGGCAATCAGCCCCAGCATTTT. Amino acids: CASSSLGRGAGNQPQHF.

This clone was recorded once. The V and J genes are TRBV5-1 and TRBJ1-1; the match to TRBD1 covers 7 bases. The V gene's germline CDR1 is SGHRS and CDR2 YFSETQ. V lost 1 base and J lost 1; bases outside the gene matches: 4. The CDR3 contains 15 residues. CDR3 bases: TGCGCCAGCAGCTTGTCAGGGGACAGGAACACTGAAGCTTTCTTT. It translates to CASSLSGDRNTEAFF.

There are a few counts of this clone. The chain uses TRBV18 and TRBJ2-7, with 8 bases fitting TRBD1. The V gene end was trimmed by 0 bases and the J gene end by 0 bases; junction bases not matched to a gene: 7. The V gene's germline CDR1 is KGHSH and CDR2 LQKENI. CDR3 length: 17 residues. The CDR3 nucleotides are TGTGCCAGCTCACCACCGGGATGGGACAGGTTCTCCTACGAGCAGTACTTC. This gives the protein CASSPPGWDRFSYEQYF.

CDR3 residues: CASGRDGPGEQYF. CDR3 sequence (DNA): TGTGCCAGTGGGAGGGACGGACCAGGCGAGCAGTACTTC. The chain recombines TRBV5-4 with TRBJ2-7, with 7 positions matching TRBD2. The germline V gene encodes CDR1 SGHNT and CDR2 YYREEE (reference sequence). The CDR3 totals 13 residues. Unmatched junction bases numbered 11, after V lost 8 bases and J lost 6 bases.

This clone was seen more than once but under ten times. The chain employs TRBV5-6 and TRBJ1-3, with a possible D match to TRBD1 (5 bases). The CDR3 extends over 14 amino acids. V lost 5 bases, J lost 4 bases, and 13 bases lay in between. Looked up from germline, CDR1 is SGHDT and CDR2 is YYEEEE. The CDR3 coding sequence is TGTGCCAGCAGGGACACGGCCGGGGGAAACACCATATATTTT. It encodes CASRDTAGGNTIYF. Using reference TRBV5-6 and TRBJ1-3 for the parts outside the CDR3, the full variable domain is DAGVTQSPTHLIKTRGQQVTLRCSPKSGHDTVSWYQQALGQGPQFIFQYYEEEERQRGNFPDRFSGHQFPNYSSELNVNALLLGDSALYLCASRDTAGGNTIYFGEGSWLTVV.

With regard to this clone: The sample has other DNA sequences that encode this CDR3 too. The J gene is TRBJ1-5, the V gene TRBV6-5, with 7 bases aligning to TRBD1. With V trimmed by 5 bases and J by 6 bases, 1 base remained unmatched. CDR1 is MNHEY and CDR2 is SVGAGI in the germline V gene. The CDR3 has 12 amino acids. As DNA, the CDR3 is TGTGCCAGCAGTACAGGGGTTCAGCCCCAGCATTTT. It yields the protein CASSTGVQPQHF.

This chain joins TRBV10-3 and TRBJ2-4; weak D call: TRBD1 (5 bases). The V end lost 2 bases, the J end lost 0 bases, and 17 bases lay between the germline ends. The CDR3 spans 18 residues. Looked up from germline, CDR1 is ENHRY and CDR2 is SYGVKD. The CDR3 nucleotides are TGTGCCATCAGTGAGCCCAGGGATAGAGAATCAGCCAAAAACATTCAGTACTTC. Translated: CAISEPRDRESAKNIQYF.